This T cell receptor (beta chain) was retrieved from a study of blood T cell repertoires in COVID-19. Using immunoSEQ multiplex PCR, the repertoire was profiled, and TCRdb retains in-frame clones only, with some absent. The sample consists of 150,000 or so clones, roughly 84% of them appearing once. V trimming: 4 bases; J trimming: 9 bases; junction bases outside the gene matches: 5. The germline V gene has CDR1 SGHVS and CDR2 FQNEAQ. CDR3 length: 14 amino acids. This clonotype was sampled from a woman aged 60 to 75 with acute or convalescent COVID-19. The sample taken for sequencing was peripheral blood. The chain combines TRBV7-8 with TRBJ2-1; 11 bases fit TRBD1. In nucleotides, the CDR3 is TGTGCCAGCAGCTACCGGGACAGGGGGAGTGAGCAGTTCTTC. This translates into CASSYRDRGSEQFF.